This TCR beta chain derives from a study of T-cell memory formation after mild COVID-19. Study context: TCR clusters mostly belonged to single donors. Findings and limits, study-wide: Clones that contracted from day 15 to 85 had balanced CD4/CD8; later expanders were CD4+ biased. Detection of some responders pre-infection suggested pre-existing cross-reactive memory T cells participated. Among clones peaking at day 37 in the second wave, SARS-CoV-2 specificity remained unconfirmed.

Details on this clonotype: Its antigen is currently unknown.

V was cut by 1 base and J by 6 bases, with 16 bases left in between. Germline-derived CDR1 and CDR2 are LGHNA and YSLEER. CDR3 size: 16 residues. TCRdb fed the 5' RACE reads into MiXCR, producing one record per CDR3 protein. The data show about 350,000 distinct CDR3 sequences, 28% seen once. The J gene is TRBJ2-1, the V gene TRBV4-3, with a weak D call TRBD1 (6 bases). What was sequenced was PBMCs or a T cell subset sorted from them (not recorded which). The clonotype comes from an adult woman who had mild COVID-19 (a few samples of this study predate the infection). Cell type and time point are not known. CDR3 nucleotide sequence: TGCGCCAGCAGCCAAGCCCGGGACAACCGATTCAATGAGCAGTTCTTC. It specifies CASSQARDNRFNEQFF.